These 17 T cell receptor beta chains share one sample of origin, sequenced in a study of cytomegalovirus exposure and HLA in healthy donors. The PCR made use of 60 Vbeta and 13 Jbeta primers. The table came from immunoSEQ multiplex PCR; TCRdb's copy has only in-frame clones and leaves some out. The table shows about 140,000 clones, with around 80% occurring only once. The material sequenced was PBMCs. These TCRs come from a male donor in good health and CMV-seronegative.

This clone was seen a single time. The rearrangement joins TRBV7-2 to TRBJ2-3; tentatively, D is TRBD2 (6 bases). CDR1 SGHTA and CDR2 FQGNSA come from the germline V gene. Between the trimmed V and J ends, which lost 1 base and 1 base, there was a span of 15 bases. This CDR3 contains 17 residues. DNA for the CDR3: TGTGCCAGCAGCTTAGGGTACAGCGGACTACGCACAGATACGCAGTATTTT. It yields the protein CASSLGYSGLRTDTQYF.

The V and J genes are TRBV11-2 and TRBJ2-7; 9 bases fit TRBD1. The ends lost 5 bases at V and 3 bases at J; junction bases unmatched: 2. The CDR3 has 13 amino acids. Germline V lookup: CDR1 SGHAT, CDR2 FQNNGV. The CDR3 DNA follows: TGTGCCAGCAGCCAGGACAGGGGCTACGAGCAGTACTTC. Translated: CASSQDRGYEQYF.

The chain couples TRBV27 to TRBJ2-7; 7 bases map to TRBD2. Germline V gene sequence: CDR1 MNHEY, CDR2 SMNVEV (reference sequence). J lost 1 base, V lost 8 bases, and 11 bases had no gene match. The CDR3 has 15 amino acids. CDR3 sequence (DNA): TGTGCCAGCGGGCGGGGACTATTCCTATCCTACGAGCAGTACTTC. Residues: CASGRGLFLSYEQYF.

The rearrangement links TRBV5-1 to TRBJ1-5; maybe TRBD1 (6 bases). The CDR3 consists of 16 residues. In germline, CDR1 is SGHRS, CDR2 YFSETQ. V was trimmed by 3 bases and J by 4 bases, leaving 17 bases between them. CDR3 region: CASSSGRGGPNQPQHF. The DNA for the CDR3 is TGCGCCAGCAGCTCCGGTAGGGGGGGCCCTAATCAGCCCCAGCATTTT.

The chain combines TRBV5-1 with TRBJ2-6, with D unresolved. CDR1 and CDR2 (germline): SGHRS, YFSETQ. Trimming removed 0 bases at V and 0 bases at J, with 4 bases between. The CDR3 runs 15 residues. CDR3 bases: TGCGCCAGCAGCTTGGGGAGCTCTGGGGCCAACGTCCTGACTTTC. Protein product: CASSLGSSGANVLTF.

This chain connects TRBV29-1 to TRBJ2-2; TRBD1 is a possible D gene (5 bases). Trimming took 4 bases from V and 8 from J, leaving 11 bases between them. Germline CDR1 SQVTM, CDR2 ANQGSEA. CDR3 size: 12 residues. The CDR3 nucleotides read TGCAGCGTTGGTAGGGGCCCGGGGGAGCTGTTTTTT. Amino acid sequence: CSVGRGPGELFF.

This clone turned up a few times. The rearrangement links TRBV7-2 to TRBJ1-3; no reliable D call. The germline CDR1 and CDR2 sequences are SGHTA and FQGNSA. With 1 base removed from V and 0 bases from J, the gap between germline ends came to 7 bases. The CDR3 extends over 15 amino acids. CDR3 sequence: CASSLVAGSGNTIYF. CDR3 nucleotide sequence: TGTGCCAGCAGCTTAGTCGCGGGCTCTGGAAACACCATATATTTT.

The chain joins TRBV19 to TRBJ1-1; D possibly corresponds to TRBD1 (5 bases). This CDR3 comprises 15 residues. Trimming took 8 bases from V and 1 from J, leaving 17 bases between them. CDR1 and CDR2 from the germline V gene are LNHDA and SQIVND (reference sequence). CDR3 bases: TGTGCCAGTCAAAGGGTCGGGGGAGCGAACACTGAAGCTTTCTTT. Translated: CASQRVGGANTEAFF.

The V and J genes are TRBV6-5 and TRBJ1-3, with D possibly TRBD1 on 6 matching bases. CDR1 MNHEY and CDR2 SVGAGI come from the germline V gene. Trimming took 8 bases from V and 5 from J, leaving 10 bases between them. This CDR3 has 12 amino acids. CDR3 bases: TGTGCCAGCCGGGGGGGGCGAAACACCATATATTTT. Amino acid sequence: CASRGGRNTIYF.

This chain uses TRBV4-2 with TRBJ2-1; D is unclear. The CDR3 consists of 14 residues. Germline CDR1 and CDR2: LGHNA and YNFKEQ. Trimming took off 5 bases at V and 1 base at J, with 9 bases between the two ends. The CDR3 nucleotides read TGTGCCAGCAGCGCTGAGGAATCCTACAATGAGCAGTTCTTC. It specifies CASSAEESYNEQFF.

This clone was detected only a few times. The chain employs TRBV6-5 and TRBJ1-2; D ambiguous. Germline CDR1 reads MNHEY; CDR2 reads SVGAGI. Trimming took off 4 bases at V and 4 bases at J, with 10 bases between the two ends. CDR3 length: 13 residues. The CDR3 bases are TGTGCCAGCAGTTTTGGGAGCTCCTATGGCTACACCTTC. It yields the protein CASSFGSSYGYTF.

The chain recombines TRBV28 with TRBJ2-4, with 7 nucleotides matching TRBD2. In germline, CDR1 is MDHEN, CDR2 SYDVKM. This CDR3 is built from 14 residues. Losses at the gene ends were 6 bases for V and 8 bases for J; bases not matched to a gene: 10. In DNA form, the CDR3 reads TGTGCCAGCAGACTCGGACTAGTAGGATACATTCAGTACTTC. Its translation: CASRLGLVGYIQYF.

The chain carries TRBV19 and TRBJ1-5, with 8 bases that match TRBD1. The CDR3 runs 14 residues. Germline CDR1 is LNHDA and CDR2 is SQIVND (reference sequence). Unmatched junction bases numbered 4, after V lost 5 bases and J lost 4 bases. DNA of the CDR3: TGTGCCAGTAGTCCGCGGACAGGGAATCAGCCCCAGCATTTT. It translates to CASSPRTGNQPQHF.

This chain joins TRBV19 and TRBJ1-1, with 10 bases that match TRBD1. Germline CDR1 LNHDA, CDR2 SQIVND (reference sequence). V dropped 10 bases and J dropped 1; count of bases not matched to a gene: 3. The CDR3 has 13 residues. CDR3 loop: CATRQGANTEAFF. CDR3 sequence (DNA): TGTGCCACCCGACAGGGGGCGAACACTGAAGCTTTCTTT.

The chain recombines TRBV28 with TRBJ1-5; D is perhaps TRBD1 (6 bases). With 2 bases removed from V and 4 bases from J, the gap between germline ends came to 6 bases. Germline V gene sequence: CDR1 MDHEN, CDR2 SYDVKM. The CDR3 spans 13 residues. This CDR3 is CASSLGQNQPQHF. Here the CDR3 DNA reads TGTGCCAGCAGTTTAGGACAGAATCAGCCCCAGCATTTT.

The V call is TRBV5-1, the J call TRBJ1-1, with D possibly being TRBD1 (6 bases). This CDR3 has 15 residues. CDR1 SGHRS and CDR2 YFSETQ come from the germline V gene. V lost 1 base and J 5 bases, leaving 15 bases between the germline ends. The CDR3 spells CASSLKGGGSTEAFF. The CDR3 DNA follows: TGCGCCAGCAGCTTGAAGGGAGGGGGAAGTACTGAAGCTTTCTTT.

This clone was counted a few times. The gene calls are TRBV6-5 and TRBJ1-4; 7 nucleotides line up with TRBD1. The V gene's germline CDR1 is MNHEY and CDR2 SVGAGI. There are 13 residues in the CDR3. The V and J ends lost 5 bases and 10 bases, in that order; junction bases with no gene match: 7. Here the CDR3 reads CASSTPPGGKLFF. The CDR3 DNA reads as TGTGCCAGCAGTACCCCGCCAGGGGGAAAACTGTTTTTT.